This TCR beta chain emerged from a study of blood T cells in healthy people across ages. Turning to this clonotype: Its specificity is not known.

General study results and limits: Higher diversity and more naive CD4+ cells were features of long-lived donors, compared to aged donors. Unsorted PBMC material precluded a definitive naive versus antigen-experienced comparison.

Germline V gives CDR1 DFQATT, CDR2 SNEGSKA (reference sequence). The CDR3 is 14 amino acids. With a J-beta primer mix and a sample-barcoded 5' primer, a second PCR ran about 6 to 11 cycles. Paired-end reads containing CDR3 totaled no fewer than 2.5 million for each sample. Using its own MiXCR run on the 5' RACE reads, TCRdb lists one record per CDR3 protein. The sample carries around 2 million distinct CDR3 sequences, 30% to 40% recorded once. The chain carries TRBV20-1 and TRBJ2-5; TRBD2 matches at 10 bases. The end of the DNA fits TRBJ2-7 better, so the J call may be wrong. The TCR originated in a human donor in good health. Sequenced sample: blood. CDR3 in amino acids: CSARQLAGSLEQYF. Written as DNA, the CDR3 is TGCAGTGCTAGGCAACTAGCGGGGTCCCTCGAGCAGTACTTC.